The following is a T cell receptor beta chain sequence with its context. The germline CDR1 and CDR2 sequences are KGHDR and SFDVKD. The CDR3 extends over 16 amino acids. With 4 bases removed from V and 2 bases from J, the gap between germline ends came to 16 bases. As processed by the authors: Scientists estimated how many nucleated cells there were by amplifying reference gene primers. Produced via immunoSEQ multiplex PCR; TCRdb's table is partial and in-frame only. V and J calls and clone size follow that table, whereas D and trimming were derived from the DNA. There are under 350,000 clones in the sample; 86% occur only once, and around 3.6% lies in the top ten. This entry belongs to a study of blood T cell repertoires in COVID-19. Study-level information: Researchers got acute and convalescent COVID-19 samples from the United States, Italy and Spain. PBMCs, B-cell-depleted T cells, or T cells were the source of the cDNA or gDNA that made up the material.

J is TRBJ1-2 and V is TRBV24-1; possible D gene TRBD1, 6 bases. This receptor was identified in a man between 18 and 35 years old with active or convalescent COVID-19. Sequencing was carried out using peripheral blood. The CDR3, as DNA: TGTGCCACCAGTGAACCCGGCCTTCAGGGGAACTATGGCTACACCTTC. Its protein is CATSEPGLQGNYGYTF.